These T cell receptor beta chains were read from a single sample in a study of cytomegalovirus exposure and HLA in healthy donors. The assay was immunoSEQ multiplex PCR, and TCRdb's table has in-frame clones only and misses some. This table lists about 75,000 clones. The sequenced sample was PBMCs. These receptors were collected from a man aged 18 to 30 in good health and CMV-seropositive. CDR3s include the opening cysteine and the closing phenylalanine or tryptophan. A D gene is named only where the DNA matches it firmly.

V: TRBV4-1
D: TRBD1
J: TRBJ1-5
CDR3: CASSPRTGVSSNQPQHF
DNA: TGCGCCAGCAGCCCCCGAACAGGGGTGAGTAGCAATCAGCCCCAGCATTTT

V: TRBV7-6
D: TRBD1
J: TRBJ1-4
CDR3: CASSLLVGQGEKLFF
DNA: TGTGCCAGCAGCTTATTAGTAGGACAGGGGGAGAAACTGTTTTTT

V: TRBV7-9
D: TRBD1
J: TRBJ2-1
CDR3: CAVRDRGTHNEQFF
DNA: TGTGCCGTTAGGGACAGGGGAACCCACAATGAGCAGTTCTTC

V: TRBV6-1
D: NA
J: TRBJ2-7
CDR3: CASSDGGQPIYEQYF
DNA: TGTGCCAGCAGTGACGGGGGACAGCCTATCTACGAGCAGTACTTC

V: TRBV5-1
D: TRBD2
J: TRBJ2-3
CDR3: CASSLEGTGGDTQYF
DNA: TGCGCCAGCAGCTTGGAGGGGACGGGGGGAGATACGCAGTATTTT

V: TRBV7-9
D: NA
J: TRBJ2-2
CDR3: CASSLALQDSGELFF
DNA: TGTGCCAGCAGCTTAGCGCTTCAAGACTCCGGGGAGCTGTTTTTT

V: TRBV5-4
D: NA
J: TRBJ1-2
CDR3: CASSPPPPPPSEGYTF
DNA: TGTGCCAGCAGCCCACCTCCCCCTCCTCCGTCAGAAGGCTACACCTTC

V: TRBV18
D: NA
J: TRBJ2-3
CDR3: CASSRGSADTQYF
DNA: TGTGCCAGCTCACGTGGGAGCGCCGATACGCAGTATTTT

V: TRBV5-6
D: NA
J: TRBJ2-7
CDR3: CASSLAPSEQYF
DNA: TGTGCCAGCAGCTTGGCCCCCTCCGAGCAGTACTTC

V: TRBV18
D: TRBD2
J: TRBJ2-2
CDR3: CASSPMAGEHTGELFF
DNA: TGTGCCAGCTCTCCAATGGCGGGGGAACACACCGGGGAGCTGTTTTTT

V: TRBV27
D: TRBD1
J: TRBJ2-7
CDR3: CASSREGTAYEQYF
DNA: TGTGCCAGCAGTAGAGAAGGGACAGCTTACGAGCAGTACTTC

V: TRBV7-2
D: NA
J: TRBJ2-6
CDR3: CASSSTRGSGANVLTF
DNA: TGTGCCAGCAGCTCGACCAGGGGCTCTGGGGCCAACGTCCTGACTTTC

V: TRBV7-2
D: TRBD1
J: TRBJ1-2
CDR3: CASEADRRQANYGYTF
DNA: TGTGCCAGCGAGGCGGACAGGAGACAAGCTAACTATGGCTACACCTTC

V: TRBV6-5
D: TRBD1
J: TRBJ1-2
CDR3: CASSTGGLPYGYTF
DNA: TGTGCCAGCAGTACAGGGGGATTACCCTATGGCTACACCTTC

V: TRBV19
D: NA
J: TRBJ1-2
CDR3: CASSPRQGRDSYGYTF
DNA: TGTGCCAGTAGTCCGAGGCAGGGGCGCGACAGCTATGGCTACACCTTC

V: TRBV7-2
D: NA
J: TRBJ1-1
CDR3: CASSLRRDTEAFF
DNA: TGTGCCAGCAGCTTACGCAGGGACACTGAAGCTTTCTTT

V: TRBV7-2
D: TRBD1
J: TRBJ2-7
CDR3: CASSPGQAGEQYF
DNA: TGTGCCAGCAGCCCGGGACAGGCGGGCGAGCAGTACTTC

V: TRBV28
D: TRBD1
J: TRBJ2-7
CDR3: CASRRDSPYEQYF
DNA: TGTGCCAGCAGAAGGGACAGTCCTTACGAGCAGTACTTC

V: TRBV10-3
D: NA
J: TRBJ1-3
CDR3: CAISGRDTGNTIYF
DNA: TGTGCCATCAGTGGTCGGGACACTGGAAACACCATATATTTT

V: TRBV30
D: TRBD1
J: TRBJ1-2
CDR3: CAWSVETGLGYGYTF
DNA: TGTGCCTGGAGTGTAGAGACAGGGTTGGGCTATGGCTACACCTTC

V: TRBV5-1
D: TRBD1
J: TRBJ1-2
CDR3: CASSRGQGPNYGYTF
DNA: TGCGCCAGCAGCCGCGGACAGGGACCTAACTATGGCTACACCTTC

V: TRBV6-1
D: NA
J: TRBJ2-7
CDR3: CASISRTSVGEQYF
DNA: TGTGCCAGCATAAGCCGTACGTCGGTGGGCGAGCAGTACTTC

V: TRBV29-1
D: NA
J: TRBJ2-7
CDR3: CSVEADLPAYEQYF
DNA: TGCAGCGTTGAGGCGGATCTCCCCGCCTACGAGCAGTACTTC

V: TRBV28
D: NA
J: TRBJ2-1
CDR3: CASSSRLVNEQFF
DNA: TGTGCCAGCAGTTCGCGGCTAGTCAATGAGCAGTTCTTC

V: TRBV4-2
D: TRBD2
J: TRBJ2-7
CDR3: CASSQDLAAGGPSEQYF
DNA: TGTGCCAGCAGCCAAGATCTAGCAGCGGGAGGGCCCAGCGAGCAGTACTTC

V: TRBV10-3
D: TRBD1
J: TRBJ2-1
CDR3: CAISSGGNEQFF
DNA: TGTGCCATCAGTTCAGGGGGCAATGAGCAGTTCTTC

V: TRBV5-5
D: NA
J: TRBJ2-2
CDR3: CASSLRSVNTGELFF
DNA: TGTGCCAGCAGCCTGAGATCCGTGAACACCGGGGAGCTGTTTTTT

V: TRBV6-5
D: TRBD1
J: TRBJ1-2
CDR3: CASSYRDSYGYTF
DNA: TGTGCCAGCAGTTACCGGGACAGCTATGGCTACACCTTC

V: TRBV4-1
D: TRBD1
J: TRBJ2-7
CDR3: CASSPVPGQGTEQYF
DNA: TGCGCCAGCAGCCCTGTCCCGGGACAGGGGACCGAGCAGTACTTC

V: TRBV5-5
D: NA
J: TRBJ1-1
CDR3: CASSLALATEAFF
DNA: TGTGCCAGCAGCTTGGCCCTGGCCACTGAAGCTTTCTTT

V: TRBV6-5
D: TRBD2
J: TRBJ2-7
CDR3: CASSSRLAGISYEQYF
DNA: TGTGCCAGCAGTTCCCGACTAGCGGGGATCTCCTACGAGCAGTACTTC

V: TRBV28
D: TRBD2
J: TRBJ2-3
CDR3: CASSLRSGGASTDTQYF
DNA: TGTGCCAGCAGTTTAAGAAGCGGGGGGGCTAGCACAGATACGCAGTATTTT

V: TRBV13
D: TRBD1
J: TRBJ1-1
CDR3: CASSLGDALGQGNTEAFF
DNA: TGTGCCAGCAGCTTAGGAGACGCGTTGGGACAGGGGAACACTGAAGCTTTCTTT

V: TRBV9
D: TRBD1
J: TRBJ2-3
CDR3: CASSPRTGSADTQYF
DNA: TGTGCCAGCAGCCCACGGACAGGGAGCGCAGATACGCAGTATTTT

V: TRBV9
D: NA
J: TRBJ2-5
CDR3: CASSVEQAQETQYF
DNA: TGTGCCAGCAGCGTAGAACAGGCCCAGGAGACCCAGTACTTC

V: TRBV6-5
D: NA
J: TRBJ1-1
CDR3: CASTAGLKAFF
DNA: TGTGCCAGCACCGCGGGGCTTAAAGCTTTCTTT

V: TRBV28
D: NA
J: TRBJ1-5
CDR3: CASSLYLEPIRNQPQHF
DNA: TGTGCCAGCAGTTTATATCTCGAACCTATTCGGAATCAGCCCCAGCATTTT

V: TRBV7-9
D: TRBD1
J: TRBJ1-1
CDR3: CASSLDGTGVREAFF
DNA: TGTGCCAGCAGCTTAGATGGGACAGGGGTAAGAGAAGCTTTCTTT

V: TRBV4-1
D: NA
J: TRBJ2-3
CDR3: CASSQEGQDTQYF
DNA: TGCGCCAGCAGCCAAGAAGGACAGGATACGCAGTATTTT

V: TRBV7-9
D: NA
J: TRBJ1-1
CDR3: CASSFRALTRGTEAFF
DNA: TGTGCCAGCAGCTTCCGGGCCCTCACCCGGGGCACTGAAGCTTTCTTT

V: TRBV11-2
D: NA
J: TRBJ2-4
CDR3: CASSLALKNIQYF
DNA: TGTGCCAGCAGCTTAGCCCTCAAAAACATTCAGTACTTC

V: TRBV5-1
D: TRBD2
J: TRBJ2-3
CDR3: CASSLSTSGRTDTQYF
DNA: TGCGCCAGCAGCTTGAGCACTAGCGGGAGGACAGATACGCAGTATTTT

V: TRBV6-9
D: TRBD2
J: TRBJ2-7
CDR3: CATVGTSGSYEQYF
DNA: TGTGCCACCGTCGGGACTAGCGGGAGTTACGAGCAGTACTTC

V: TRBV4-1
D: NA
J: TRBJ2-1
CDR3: CASSLSDTYNEQFF
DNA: TGCGCCAGCAGCCTTTCGGACACCTACAATGAGCAGTTCTTC

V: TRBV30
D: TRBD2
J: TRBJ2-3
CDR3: CAWSVSLAGGLTDTQYF
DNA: TGTGCCTGGAGTGTAAGTCTAGCGGGGGGCCTCACAGATACGCAGTATTTT

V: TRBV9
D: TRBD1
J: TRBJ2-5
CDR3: CASSAGQLDGETQYF
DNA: TGTGCCAGCAGCGCGGGACAGCTAGACGGAGAGACCCAGTACTTC

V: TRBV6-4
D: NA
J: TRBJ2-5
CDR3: CASSEGEAGPFYF
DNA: TGTGCCAGCAGTGAAGGGGAAGCAGGCCCCTTTTACTTC

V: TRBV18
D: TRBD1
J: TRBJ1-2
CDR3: CASSPGTGGDYGYTF
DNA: TGTGCCAGCTCACCCGGGACAGGGGGGGACTATGGCTACACCTTC

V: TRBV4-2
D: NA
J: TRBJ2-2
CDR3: CASSQEDGDTGELFF
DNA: TGTGCCAGCAGCCAAGAAGACGGGGACACCGGGGAGCTGTTTTTT

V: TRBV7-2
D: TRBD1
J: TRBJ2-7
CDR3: CASSLAPGGGEQYF
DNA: TGTGCCAGCAGCTTAGCGCCAGGGGGCGGCGAGCAGTACTTC

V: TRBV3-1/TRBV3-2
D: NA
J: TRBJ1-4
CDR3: CASTKLFF
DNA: TGTGCCAGCACTAAACTGTTTTTT

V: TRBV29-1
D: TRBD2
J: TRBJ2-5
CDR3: CSVVGRGVETQYF
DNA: TGCAGCGTTGTTGGGAGGGGAGTAGAGACCCAGTACTTC

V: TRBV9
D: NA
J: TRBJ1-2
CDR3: CASSVEEIASYGYTF
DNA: TGTGCCAGCAGCGTAGAGGAGATCGCTTCTTATGGCTACACCTTC

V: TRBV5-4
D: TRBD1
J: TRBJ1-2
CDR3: CASSWNPGGDGYTF
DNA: TGTGCCAGCAGCTGGAACCCAGGGGGAGATGGCTACACCTTC

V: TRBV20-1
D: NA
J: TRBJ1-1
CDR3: CSARLEQGVFF
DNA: TGCAGTGCTAGACTCGAACAGGGAGTATTCTTT

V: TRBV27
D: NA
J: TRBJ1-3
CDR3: CASSLRGSGNTIYF
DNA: TGTGCCAGCAGTTTACGAGGGTCTGGAAACACCATATATTTT

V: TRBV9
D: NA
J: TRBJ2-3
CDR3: CASSVDGGRDTQYF
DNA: TGTGCCAGCAGCGTAGACGGGGGTAGGGATACGCAGTATTTT

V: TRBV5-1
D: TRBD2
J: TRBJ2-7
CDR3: CASSPSGTSGRVNEQYF
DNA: TGCGCCAGCAGCCCGTCCGGGACTAGCGGGAGAGTCAACGAGCAGTACTTC

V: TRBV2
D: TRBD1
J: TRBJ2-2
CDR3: CASSEQGAKTGELFF
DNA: TGTGCCAGCAGTGAACAGGGGGCGAAGACCGGGGAGCTGTTTTTT